The TCR beta chain under discussion was sequenced for a study of post-analysis software for immune sequencing data. Study context: The disease courses spanned relapsing-remitting, secondary progressive and progressive-relapsing forms of multiple sclerosis.

Findings and limits, study-wide: Batch-mates among the samples co-clustered strongly by F measure. Patients used four to six TRBV segments, including TRBV5-6, TRBV5-1 and TRBV20-1, more often than controls.

CDR3 length: 13 amino acids. Per germline, CDR1 MDHEN and CDR2 SYDVKM. With 7 bases removed from V and 6 bases from J, the gap between germline ends came to 12 bases. As for this clonotype: What it binds is unknown.

Built from TCR beta cDNA, the libraries had unique molecular identifiers in them. TCRdb analysed the PCR reads with MiXCR anew, one entry per CDR3 protein. The sample consists of approximately 770,000 distinct CDR3 sequences, roughly 50% of them appearing once. The rearrangement links TRBV28 to TRBJ1-4; D perhaps matches TRBD1 (6 bases). What was sequenced was blood. This receptor was obtained from a girl under 18 with multiple sclerosis. CDR3 sequence reads: CASIGGGHEKLFF. Here the CDR3 DNA reads TGTGCCAGCATCGGGGGGGGCCATGAAAAACTGTTTTTT. Looking up the rest from reference TRBV28 and TRBJ1-4 gives the full variable domain: DVKVTQSSRYLVKRTGEKVFLECVQDMDHENMFWYRQDPGLGLRLIYFSYDVKMKEKGDIPEGYSVSREKKERFSLILESASTNQTSMYLCASIGGGHEKLFFGSGTQLSVL.